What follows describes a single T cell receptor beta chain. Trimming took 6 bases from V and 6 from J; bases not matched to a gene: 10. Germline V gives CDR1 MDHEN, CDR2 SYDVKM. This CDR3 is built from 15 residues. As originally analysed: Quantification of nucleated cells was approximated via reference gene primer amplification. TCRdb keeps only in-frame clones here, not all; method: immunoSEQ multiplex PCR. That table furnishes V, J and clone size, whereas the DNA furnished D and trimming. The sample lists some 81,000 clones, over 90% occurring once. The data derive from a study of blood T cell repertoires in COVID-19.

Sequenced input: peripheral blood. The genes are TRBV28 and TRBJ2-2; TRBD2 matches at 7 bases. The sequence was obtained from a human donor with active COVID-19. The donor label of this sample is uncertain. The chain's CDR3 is CASRTPSGPAGELFF. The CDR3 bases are TGTGCCAGCAGGACCCCTAGCGGTCCTGCCGGGGAGCTGTTTTTT.